The 10 T cell receptor beta chains listed next were all sequenced from one sample in a study of blood T cells in healthy people across ages. Sample-barcoded 5' priming and a J-beta primer mix drove a second PCR of about 7 to 12 cycles. MiXCR, applied by TCRdb to the 5' RACE reads, yields one record per CDR3 protein. The sample has about 780,000 distinct CDR3 sequences; around a quarter are singletons. This sample was also put to use in a study of T cells of mothers and their children.

Material: blood. These receptors came from a boy younger than 18 in good health.

This clonotype was seen just once. The CDR3 DNA sequence: TGTGCCAGCAGTCCTAGGCACGGGCGTTACTACGAGCAGTACTTC. This translates into CASSPRHGRYYEQYF. The chain has TRBV9 and TRBJ2-7; D not certain. The V gene's germline CDR1 is SGDLS and CDR2 YYNGEE. The CDR3 spans 15 residues. Trimming cost V 5 bases and J 3 bases, with 18 bases left between them.

The chain is built from TRBV7-6 and TRBJ2-1; D is ambiguous. The CDR3 sequence is 15 residues long. V was pared by 1 base and J by 5 bases, with 12 bases between. Germline CDR1 SGHVS, CDR2 FNYEAQ. The CDR3 DNA reads as TGTGCCAGCAGCTTAGAAGGTAGATCAGACAATGAGCAGTTCTTC. Amino acids: CASSLEGRSDNEQFF.

This clonotype was counted ten times or more. This rearrangement joins TRBV5-1 to TRBJ1-1, with D tentatively TRBD1 (5 bases). Germline assignment: CDR1 SGHRS and CDR2 YFSETQ. V lost 6 bases to trimming and J lost 3 bases, with 12 bases between them. This CDR3 has 13 amino acids. The CDR3 DNA sequence: TGCGCCAGCACCTCTGGGGGGTACACTGAAGCTTTCTTT. Translated, it gives CASTSGGYTEAFF.

This clonotype showed up just a few times. The chain is built from TRBV29-1 and TRBJ1-4; weak D call: TRBD1 (6 bases). The CDR3 is 16 amino acids. Deletions cut 3 bases from V and 7 bases from J, with 21 bases between. Germline V lookup: CDR1 SQVTM, CDR2 ANQGSEA. The CDR3 loop is CSVDGGYQAPSEKLFF. In DNA form, the CDR3 reads TGCAGCGTTGATGGGGGCTATCAGGCCCCAAGTGAAAAACTGTTTTTT.

The chain couples TRBV4-1 to TRBJ1-2; 7 bases fit TRBD1. The germline CDR1 and CDR2 sequences are MGHRA and YSYEKL. This CDR3 is built from 20 residues. V lost 4 bases to trimming and J lost 5 bases; unmatched junction nucleotides: 25. The CDR3 region is CASSPVEGRGSYSNIYGYTF. DNA for the CDR3: TGCGCCAGCAGCCCAGTGGAGGGCAGGGGGTCCTACTCAAACATTTATGGCTACACCTTC.

V usage is TRBV28 and J usage is TRBJ2-5; no reliable D call. The germline V gene encodes CDR1 MDHEN and CDR2 SYDVKM. This CDR3 is 16 amino acids long. Trimming removed 3 bases from V and 1 base from J, with 15 bases in between. Here the CDR3 reads CASSLVLSEVQETQYF. As DNA, the CDR3 is TGTGCCAGCAGTTTGGTCCTATCAGAAGTCCAAGAGACCCAGTACTTC.

The chain couples TRBV6-1 to TRBJ2-2; 13 positions agree with TRBD2. The ends lost 5 bases at V and 6 bases at J; junction bases unmatched: 9. The germline V gene has CDR1 MNHNS and CDR2 SASEGT. The CDR3 sequence is 17 residues long. CDR3 sequence (DNA): TGTGCCAGCAGTCCGTACACTAGCGGGGGGGCCGCCGGGGAGCTGTTTTTT. Amino acids: CASSPYTSGGAAGELFF.

This chain links TRBV5-1 with TRBJ2-5; 12 nucleotides match TRBD1. The J call may be mistaken, given a closer DNA end match to TRBJ2-1. The CDR3 has 16 amino acids. The germline V gene has CDR1 SGHRS and CDR2 YFSETQ. CDR3 residues: CASSLVGTGGVNEQFF. In DNA form, the CDR3 reads TGCGCCAGCAGCTTGGTCGGGACAGGGGGCGTTAATGAGCAGTTCTTC.

This chain uses TRBV27 with TRBJ2-1; no definite D call. Germline V gene sequence: CDR1 MNHEY, CDR2 SMNVEV (reference sequence). V was shortened by 2 bases and J by 8 bases, with 7 bases between the two germline ends. The CDR3 is made up of 12 amino acids. This CDR3 is CASSLIYYEQFF. In DNA form, the CDR3 reads TGTGCCAGCAGTTTAATTTACTATGAGCAGTTCTTC.

This clonotype has only a few counts. The chain is built from TRBV5-1 and TRBJ2-1, with TRBD2 matching over 10 bases. V lost 0 bases to trimming and J lost 7 bases; unmatched junction nucleotides: 7. This CDR3 is built from 16 residues. Looked up from germline, CDR1 is SGHRS and CDR2 is YFSETQ. DNA of the CDR3: TGCGCCAGCAGCTTGGAGTTAGCGGGGGGAATAAATGAGCAGTTCTTC. As protein: CASSLELAGGINEQFF.